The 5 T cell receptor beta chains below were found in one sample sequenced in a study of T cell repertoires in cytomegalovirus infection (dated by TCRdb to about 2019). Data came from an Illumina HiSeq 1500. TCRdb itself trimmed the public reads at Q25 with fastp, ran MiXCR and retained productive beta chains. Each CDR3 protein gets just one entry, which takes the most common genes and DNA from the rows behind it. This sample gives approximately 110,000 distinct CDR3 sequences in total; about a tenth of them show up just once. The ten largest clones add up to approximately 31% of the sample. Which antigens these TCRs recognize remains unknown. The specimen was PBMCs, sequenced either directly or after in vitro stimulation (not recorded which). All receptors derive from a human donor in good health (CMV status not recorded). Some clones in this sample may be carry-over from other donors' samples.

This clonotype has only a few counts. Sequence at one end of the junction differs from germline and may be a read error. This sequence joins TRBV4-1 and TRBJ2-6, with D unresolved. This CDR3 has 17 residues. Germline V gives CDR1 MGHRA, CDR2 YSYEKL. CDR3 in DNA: TGTGCCAGCAGCCATCTTCGTGGGGACTCTGGGGCCAACGTCCTGACTTTC. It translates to CASSHLRGDSGANVLTF.

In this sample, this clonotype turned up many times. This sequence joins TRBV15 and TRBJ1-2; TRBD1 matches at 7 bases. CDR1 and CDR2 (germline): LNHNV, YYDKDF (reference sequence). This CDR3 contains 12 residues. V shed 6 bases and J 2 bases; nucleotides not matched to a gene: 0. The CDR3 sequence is CATRGQNYGYTF. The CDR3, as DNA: TGTGCCACCAGGGGACAGAACTATGGCTACACCTTC.

CDR3 sequence: CASSQTPGQGASPLHF. The CDR3 coding sequence is TGTGCCAGCAGCCAAACACCGGGACAGGGGGCCTCACCCCTCCACTTT. This chain links TRBV13 with TRBJ1-6; 12 nucleotides line up with TRBD1. The CDR3 covers 16 residues. Losses at the gene ends were 5 bases for V and 10 bases for J; bases not matched to a gene: 9. Germline V gene lookup returns CDR1 PRHDT and CDR2 FYEKMQ (reference sequence). The variable domain in full, with the rest retrieved from reference TRBV13 and TRBJ1-6, is AAGVIQSPRHLIKEKRETATLKCYPIPRHDTVYWYQQGPGQDPQFLISFYEKMQSDKGSIPDRFSAQQFSDYHSELNMSSLELGDSALYFCASSQTPGQGASPLHFGNGTRLTVT.

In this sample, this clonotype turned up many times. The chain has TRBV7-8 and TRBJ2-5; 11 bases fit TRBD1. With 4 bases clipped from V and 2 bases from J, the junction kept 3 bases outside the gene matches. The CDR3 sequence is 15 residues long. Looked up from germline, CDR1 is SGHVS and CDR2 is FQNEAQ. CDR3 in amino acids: CASSSRDRGQETQYF. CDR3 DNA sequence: TGTGCCAGCAGCTCCCGGGACAGGGGGCAAGAGACCCAGTACTTC.

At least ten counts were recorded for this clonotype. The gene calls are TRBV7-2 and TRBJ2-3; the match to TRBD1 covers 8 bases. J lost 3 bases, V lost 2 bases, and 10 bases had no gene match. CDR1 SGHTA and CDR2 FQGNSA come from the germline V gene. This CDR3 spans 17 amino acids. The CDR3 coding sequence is TGTGCCAGCAGCTTAAAGCCCCAGGGGGCGAATACAGATACGCAGTATTTT. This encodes CASSLKPQGANTDTQYF.